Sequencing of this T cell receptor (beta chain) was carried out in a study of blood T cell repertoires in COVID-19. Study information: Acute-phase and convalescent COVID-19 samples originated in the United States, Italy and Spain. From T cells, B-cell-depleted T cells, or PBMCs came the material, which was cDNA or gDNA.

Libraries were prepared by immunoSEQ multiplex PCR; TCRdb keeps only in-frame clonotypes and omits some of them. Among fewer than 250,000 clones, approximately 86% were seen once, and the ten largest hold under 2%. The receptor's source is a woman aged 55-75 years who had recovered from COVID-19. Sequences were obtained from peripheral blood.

Written as DNA, the CDR3 is TGTGCCAGCAGCCAAAACAGGGGTAATTCACCCCTCCACTTT. This gives the protein CASSQNRGNSPLHF. This chain connects TRBV3-1 (or the pseudogene TRBV3-2) to TRBJ1-6, with 7 bases aligning to TRBD1. This CDR3 comprises 14 residues. Germline lookup yields CDR1 LGHDT and CDR2 YNNKEL (reference sequence). V was pared by 2 bases and J by 6 bases, with 1 base of the junction left unmatched.